These 30 T cell receptor beta chains came from one sample sequenced in a study of T cell responses to AZD1222 COVID-19 vaccine. Method: immunoSEQ multiplex PCR; TCRdb's copy keeps in-frame clones and lacks some. The sample includes approximately 190,000 clones, around 92% seen only once; the top ten take 1% to 1.5%. The material sequenced was peripheral blood, taken on day 0 of AZD1222 vaccination. These receptor sequences come from an adult in good health.

The genes are TRBV2 and TRBJ2-1; 9 bases match TRBD1. This CDR3 comprises 13 residues. With V trimmed by 4 bases and J by 15 bases, 10 bases remained unmatched. Germline V gene lookup returns CDR1 SNHLY and CDR2 FYNNEI. CDR3: CASSAGTGFRSFF. The CDR3 bases are TGTGCCAGCAGTGCCGGGACAGGGTTTAGGTCGTTCTTC.

The chain employs TRBV7-8 and TRBJ1-1; possibly TRBD1 for D (5 bases). In germline, CDR1 is SGHVS, CDR2 FQNEAQ. CDR3 length: 15 amino acids. V lost 6 bases and J 0 bases, leaving 14 bases between the germline ends. The chain's CDR3 is CASSSKTALNTEAFF. DNA of the CDR3: TGTGCCAGCAGTTCCAAGACAGCGTTGAACACTGAAGCTTTCTTT.

V gene TRBV2 combines with J gene TRBJ1-6; a weak D match, TRBD1 (6 bases). V lost 6 bases and J lost 8, with 17 bases in between. Germline CDR1 and CDR2: SNHLY and FYNNEI. The length of the CDR3 is 15 residues. In DNA, the CDR3 is TGTGCCAGCAGGGACAAGGACGGACAGTATTCACCCCTCCACTTT. Its translation is CASRDKDGQYSPLHF. The full variable domain, rest sourced from reference TRBV2 and TRBJ1-6, is EPEVTQTPSHQVTQMGQEVILRCVPISNHLYFYWYRQILGQKVEFLVSFYNNEISEKSEIFDDQFSVERPDGSNFTLKIRSTKLEDSAMYFCASRDKDGQYSPLHFGNGTRLTVT.

The chain recombines TRBV24-1 with TRBJ1-2; D remains unclear. The CDR3 is 15 amino acids. V lost 5 bases, J lost 4 bases, and 16 bases lay in between. Germline V gene lookup returns CDR1 KGHDR and CDR2 SFDVKD. The CDR3 reads CATSVMKGRFYGYTF. The CDR3 nucleotides are TGTGCCACCAGTGTAATGAAGGGCAGATTCTATGGCTACACCTTC.

This clone was picked up one time. Different DNA sequences within this sample yield the same CDR3. V usage is TRBV27 and J usage is TRBJ2-7; D unclear. CDR1 MNHEY and CDR2 SMNVEV come from the germline V gene (reference sequence). CDR3 length equals 14 residues. V dropped 0 bases and J dropped 2 bases, with 8 bases sitting between them. CDR3 DNA: TGTGCCAGCAGTTTATCAGGTGGGCCCTACGAGCAGTACTTC. It yields the protein CASSLSGGPYEQYF.

V usage is TRBV5-1 and J usage is TRBJ2-2, with 7 bases lining up with TRBD2. This CDR3 is 16 amino acids long. Germline assignment: CDR1 SGHRS and CDR2 YFSETQ. Trimming took 4 bases from V and 4 from J; bases not matched to a gene: 10. This chain's CDR3 is CASSPSSGLITGELFF. CDR3 DNA: TGCGCCAGCAGCCCTTCTAGCGGACTTATCACCGGGGAGCTGTTTTTT.

This chain connects TRBV10-3 to TRBJ1-4; maybe TRBD1 (6 bases). The V gene lost 3 bases and the J gene lost 5 bases, with 13 bases spanning the gap. CDR1 and CDR2 (germline): ENHRY, SYGVKD. This CDR3 contains 15 residues. This CDR3 is CAISDEGGPNEKLFF. CDR3 in DNA: TGTGCCATCAGTGATGAAGGGGGACCCAATGAAAAACTGTTTTTT.

The chain carries TRBV19 and TRBJ1-4; 9 bases match TRBD1. J lost 8 bases, V lost 3 bases, and 7 bases had no gene match. This CDR3 contains 15 residues. The germline V gene has CDR1 LNHDA and CDR2 SQIVND (reference sequence). Here the CDR3 DNA reads TGTGCCAGTAGTATGGGGGACAGGGCGAGCGAAAAACTGTTTTTT. This encodes CASSMGDRASEKLFF. The full variable domain, rest sourced from reference TRBV19 and TRBJ1-4, is DGGITQSPKYLFRKEGQNVTLSCEQNLNHDAMYWYRQDPGQGLRLIYYSQIVNDFQKGDIAEGYSVSREKKESFPLTVTSAQKNPTAFYLCASSMGDRASEKLFFGSGTQLSVL.

The CDR3 nucleotides are TGTGCCAGCAGCCCTGAGTATCGTCAGCCCCAGCATTTT. Translating gives CASSPEYRQPQHF. The chain links TRBV7-8 to TRBJ1-5; D gene uncertain. Germline V gene data show CDR1 as SGHVS and CDR2 as FQNEAQ. Trimming removed 5 bases at V and 6 bases at J, with 11 bases between. This CDR3 region has 13 residues. Full variable domain (remainder filled in from reference TRBV7-8 and TRBJ1-5): GAGVSQSPRYKVAKRGQDVALRCDPISGHVSLFWYQQALGQGPEFLTYFQNEAQLDKSGLPSDRFFAERPEGSVSTLKIQRTQQEDSAVYLCASSPEYRQPQHFGDGTRLSIL.

The V call is TRBV18, the J call TRBJ1-4; D call uncertain. Per germline, CDR1 KGHSH and CDR2 LQKENI. V lost 5 bases and J lost 2, with 18 bases in between. CDR3 length: 17 residues. CDR3: CASSSLGLLGTNEKLFF. The CDR3 DNA sequence: TGTGCCAGCTCATCTCTTGGTCTACTTGGCACTAATGAAAAACTGTTTTTT.

Details on this clone: Compared with germline, one end of the junction differs, possibly owing to a read error. The rearrangement links TRBV28 to TRBJ1-1, with no clear D. The CDR3 has 15 amino acids. The germline V gene encodes CDR1 MDHEN and CDR2 SYDVKM. As DNA, the CDR3 is TGTGCCGGCAGCAGCGGAGCAGCAGGGAACACTGAAGCTTTCTTT. Translated, it gives CAGSSGAAGNTEAFF. Variable domain in full (rest from reference TRBV28 and TRBJ1-1): DVKVTQSSRYLVKRTGEKVFLECVQDMDHENMFWYRQDPGLGLRLIYFSYDVKMKEKGDIPEGYSVSREKKERFSLILESASTNQTSMYLCAGSSGAAGNTEAFFGQGTRLTVV.

This chain joins TRBV7-8 and TRBJ1-2, with 7 bases identical to TRBD1. The CDR3 runs to 12 residues. V shed 5 bases, J shed 8 bases, and the junction held 5 bases outside the gene matches. Germline V gene data show CDR1 as SGHVS and CDR2 as FQNEAQ. DNA of the CDR3: TGTGCCAGCAGCCCGACAGGGAGGGGCTACACCTTC. Its translation: CASSPTGRGYTF. Full variable domain (missing parts from reference TRBV7-8 and TRBJ1-2): GAGVSQSPRYKVAKRGQDVALRCDPISGHVSLFWYQQALGQGPEFLTYFQNEAQLDKSGLPSDRFFAERPEGSVSTLKIQRTQQEDSAVYLCASSPTGRGYTFGSGTRLTVV.

This chain uses TRBV12-3 or TRBV12-4 with TRBJ1-5; D unresolved. Trimming pared 5 bases from V and 3 bases from J, leaving 8 bases between. The CDR3 has 13 amino acids. DNA of the CDR3: TGTGCCAGCAGTCCCAGCTACAATCAGCCCCAGCATTTT. This translates into CASSPSYNQPQHF.

V and J are TRBV3-1 (or the pseudogene TRBV3-2) and TRBJ2-7, with D possibly TRBD2 on 6 matching bases. Germline V gene sequence: CDR1 LGHDT, CDR2 YNNKEL (reference sequence). The CDR3 sequence is 14 residues long. Between the trimmed V and J ends, which lost 3 bases and 6 bases, there was a span of 15 bases. CDR3 DNA sequence: TGTGCCAGCAGCCAGTGGCAGGTCGGGGGCGAGCAGTACTTC. Its protein is CASSQWQVGGEQYF.

J is TRBJ1-3 and V is TRBV2, with D possibly matching TRBD1 (6 bases). The CDR3 is 15 residues long. V dropped 8 bases and J dropped 0 bases, with 14 bases sitting between them. The germline gives CDR1 SNHLY, CDR2 FYNNEI. The CDR3 protein is CASGLDSLSGNTIYF. The CDR3 DNA is TGTGCCAGCGGTTTGGACAGCCTCTCTGGAAACACCATATATTTT.

The gene calls are TRBV28 and TRBJ1-3; possible D gene TRBD1, 5 bases. Germline CDR1 is MDHEN and CDR2 is SYDVKM. CDR3 length: 14 residues. V was cut by 7 bases and J by 0 bases, with 10 bases left in between. The CDR3 bases are TGTGCCAGCACCCCGGGGGGCTCTGGAAACACCATATATTTT. Its translation is CASTPGGSGNTIYF.

The DNA of the CDR3 is TGTGCCAGCTCACCACGGGGACAGGGAGGTGGGGGCAATCAGCCCCAGCATTTT. Protein sequence: CASSPRGQGGGGNQPQHF. The V and J genes are TRBV18 and TRBJ1-5, with TRBD1 matching over 9 bases. This CDR3 has 18 amino acids. Per the germline V gene, CDR1 is KGHSH and CDR2 is LQKENI. V shed 1 base, J shed 2 bases, and the junction held 9 bases outside the gene matches. Combining the CDR3 with reference TRBV18 and TRBJ1-5 gives the whole variable domain NAGVMQNPRHLVRRRGQEARLRCSPMKGHSHVYWYRQLPEEGLKFMVYLQKENIIDESGMPKERFSAEFPKEGPSILRIQQVVRGDSAAYFCASSPRGQGGGGNQPQHFGDGTRLSIL.

The chain uses TRBV21-1 and TRBJ1-5; the D call in the table, TRBD1, was not verified against the DNA. TRBV21-1 is assigned pseudogene status. The CDR3 sequence is 18 residues long. In DNA form, the CDR3 reads TGTGCCAGCAGCATCCTAAAGTTATCGGGACAGGGGAATCAGCCCCAGCATTTT. It is translated as CASSILKLSGQGNQPQHF.

A remark on this clone: Other DNA sequences in the sample encode the same CDR3. V gene TRBV5-1 combines with J gene TRBJ1-5; D remains unclear. Germline CDR1 SGHRS, CDR2 YFSETQ. The CDR3 has 13 amino acids. The ends were cut back, 0 bases at V and 3 bases at J, with 4 bases in the middle. CDR3 amino acids: CASSLGSNQPQHF. In DNA, the CDR3 is TGCGCCAGCAGCTTGGGTTCCAATCAGCCCCAGCATTTT.

The genes are TRBV7-2 and TRBJ1-1, with D tentatively TRBD1 (5 bases). Germline loops: CDR1 SGHTA, CDR2 FQGNSA. This CDR3 has 15 amino acids. Deletions cut 5 bases from V and 5 bases from J, with 18 bases between. In DNA form, the CDR3 reads TGTGCCAGCAGCCAAGACCCAGGGAGACCAACTGAAGCTTTCTTT. Translated, it gives CASSQDPGRPTEAFF.

The chain combines TRBV7-6 with TRBJ2-1; D is possibly TRBD2 (6 bases). With 2 bases removed from V and 8 bases from J, the gap between germline ends came to 16 bases. Germline CDR1 and CDR2: SGHVS and FNYEAQ. This CDR3 has 15 residues. CDR3 in amino acids: CASSLSGPGGDEQFF. CDR3 coding DNA: TGTGCCAGCAGCTTATCCGGCCCCGGAGGGGATGAGCAGTTCTTC.

This chain connects TRBV7-9 to TRBJ1-2, with TRBD1 matching 7 bases. CDR1 is SEHNR and CDR2 is FQNEAQ in the germline V gene (reference sequence). Germline trimming cut 1 base from V and 6 bases from J; bases unmatched to any gene: 5. CDR3 length: 14 amino acids. In DNA, the CDR3 is TGTGCCAGCAGCTTAGGTTGGCAGGGGGATGGCTACACCTTC. It encodes CASSLGWQGDGYTF.

CDR3 protein: CASSQEGLAGLTDTQYF. The CDR3 DNA is TGTGCCAGCAGCCAAGAGGGACTAGCGGGGCTCACAGATACGCAGTATTTT. The chain employs TRBV3-1 (or the pseudogene TRBV3-2) and TRBJ2-3; TRBD2 aligns across 13 bases. Looked up from germline, CDR1 is LGHDT and CDR2 is YNNKEL (reference sequence). The V and J ends lost 0 bases and 2 bases, in that order; junction bases with no gene match: 2. The CDR3 runs 17 residues.

CDR3 residues: CASSLAGGAYNEQFF. CDR3 coding DNA: TGTGCCAGCAGTTTAGCGGGGGGGGCCTACAATGAGCAGTTCTTC. V and J are TRBV6-4 and TRBJ2-1, with TRBD2 matching 11 bases. Germline CDR1 and CDR2: MRHNA and SNTAGT. The V gene end was trimmed by 5 bases and the J gene end by 2 bases; junction bases not matched to a gene: 2. This CDR3 comprises 15 residues.

The chain recombines TRBV6-5 with TRBJ1-6; D is unresolved. CDR1 MNHEY and CDR2 SVGAGI come from the germline V gene. V gave up 6 bases and J gave up 7 bases, with 16 bases separating them. The CDR3 loop spans 15 amino acids. DNA of the CDR3: TGTGCCAGCAGCCTGAGGAGTCCCCGAAATTCACCCCTCCACTTT. Amino acids: CASSLRSPRNSPLHF.

The genes are TRBV7-2 and TRBJ1-3, with D possibly being TRBD1 (6 bases). Per germline, CDR1 SGHTA and CDR2 FQGNSA. With 3 bases removed from V and 4 bases from J, the gap between germline ends came to 19 bases. The CDR3 loop spans 17 amino acids. The CDR3 coding sequence is TGTGCCAGCAGCTTCGGCAGGGGAACGGTTTTCGGAAACACCATATATTTT. Translating it yields CASSFGRGTVFGNTIYF.

To note about this clone: This sample also contains other DNA sequences that code for the same CDR3. The chain joins TRBV5-1 to TRBJ1-1; TRBD1 matches 7 bases. Germline-derived CDR1 and CDR2 are SGHRS and YFSETQ. V lost 4 bases and J lost 1; bases outside the gene matches: 4. This CDR3 comprises 14 residues. The DNA of the CDR3 is TGCGCCAGCAGCCCCGGGACAGCGAACACTGAAGCTTTCTTT. It encodes CASSPGTANTEAFF.

The chain is built from TRBV18 and TRBJ2-1; TRBD2 aligns across 11 bases. Germline V gene lookup returns CDR1 KGHSH and CDR2 LQKENI. The CDR3 runs to 16 residues. The ends lost 2 bases at V and 2 bases at J; junction bases unmatched: 2. The CDR3 nucleotides are TGTGCCAGCTCACCAGTTAGCGGGGGGGCCTACAATGAGCAGTTCTTC. Its translation: CASSPVSGGAYNEQFF.

This rearrangement joins TRBV28 to TRBJ2-1; D is perhaps TRBD2 (5 bases). Germline assignment: CDR1 MDHEN and CDR2 SYDVKM. The V end lost 1 base, the J end lost 15 bases, and 13 bases lay between the germline ends. The CDR3 is 12 amino acids. In nucleotides, the CDR3 is TGTGCCAGCAGTTTATCGGGGAACTGGCGGTTCTTC. This encodes CASSLSGNWRFF.

The V gene is TRBV7-9, the J gene TRBJ1-1; D is ambiguous. The CDR3 totals 12 residues. Germline CDR1 and CDR2: SEHNR and FQNEAQ (reference sequence). Trimming shortened V by 5 bases and J by 3 bases, and 7 bases separated the two germline ends. The CDR3 DNA reads as TGTGCCAGCAGCGAAATTTACACTGAAGCTTTCTTT. Translation: CASSEIYTEAFF.